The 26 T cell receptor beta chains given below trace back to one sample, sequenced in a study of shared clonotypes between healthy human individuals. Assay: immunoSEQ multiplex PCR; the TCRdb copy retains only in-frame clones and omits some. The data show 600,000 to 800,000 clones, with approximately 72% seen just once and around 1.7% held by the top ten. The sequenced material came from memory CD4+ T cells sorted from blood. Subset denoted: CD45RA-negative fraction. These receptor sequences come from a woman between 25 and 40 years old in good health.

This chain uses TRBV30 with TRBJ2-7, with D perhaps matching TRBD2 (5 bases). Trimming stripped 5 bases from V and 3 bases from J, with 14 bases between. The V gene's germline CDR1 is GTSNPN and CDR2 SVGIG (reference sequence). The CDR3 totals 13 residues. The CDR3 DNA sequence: TGTGCCTGGGACAAGGCCCGGGGCTACGAGCAGTACTTC. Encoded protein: CAWDKARGYEQYF.

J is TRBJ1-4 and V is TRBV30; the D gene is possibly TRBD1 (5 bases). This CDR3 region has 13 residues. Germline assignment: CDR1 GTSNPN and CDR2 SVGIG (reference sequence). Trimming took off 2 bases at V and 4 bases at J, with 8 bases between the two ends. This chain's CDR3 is CAWSRGFNEKLFF. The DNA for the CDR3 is TGTGCCTGGAGTAGGGGTTTTAATGAAAAACTGTTTTTT.

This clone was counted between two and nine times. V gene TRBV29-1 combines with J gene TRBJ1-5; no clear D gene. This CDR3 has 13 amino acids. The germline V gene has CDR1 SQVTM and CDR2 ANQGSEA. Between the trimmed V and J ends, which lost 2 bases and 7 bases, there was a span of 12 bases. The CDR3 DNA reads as TGCAGCGTTGAAAGGGAGGAAGCGCAGCCCCAGCATTTT. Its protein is CSVEREEAQPQHF.

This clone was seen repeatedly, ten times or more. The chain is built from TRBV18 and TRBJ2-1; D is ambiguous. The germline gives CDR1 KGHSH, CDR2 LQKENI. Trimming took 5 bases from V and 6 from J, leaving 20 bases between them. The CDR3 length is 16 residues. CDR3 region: CASSSYTTAGFNEQFF. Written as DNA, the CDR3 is TGTGCCAGCTCAAGCTACACCACAGCCGGATTCAATGAGCAGTTCTTC.

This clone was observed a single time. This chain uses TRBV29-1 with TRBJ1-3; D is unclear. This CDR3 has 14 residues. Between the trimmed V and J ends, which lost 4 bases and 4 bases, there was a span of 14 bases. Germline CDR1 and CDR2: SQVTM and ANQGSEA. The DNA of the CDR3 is TGCAGCGTTGTAGGCAGAACGGGAGGAAACACCATATATTTT. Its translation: CSVVGRTGGNTIYF.

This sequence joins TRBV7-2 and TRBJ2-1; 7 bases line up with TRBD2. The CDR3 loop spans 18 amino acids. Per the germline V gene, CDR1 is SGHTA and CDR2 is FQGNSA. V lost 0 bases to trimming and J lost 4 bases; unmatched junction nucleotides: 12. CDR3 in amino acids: CASSLAVPAGVSYNEQFF. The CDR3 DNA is TGTGCCAGCAGCTTAGCAGTTCCGGCGGGAGTAAGTTACAATGAGCAGTTCTTC.

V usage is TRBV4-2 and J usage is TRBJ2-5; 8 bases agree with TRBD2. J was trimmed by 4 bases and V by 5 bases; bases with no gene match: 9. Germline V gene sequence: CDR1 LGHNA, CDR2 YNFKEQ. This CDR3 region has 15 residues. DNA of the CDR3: TGTGCCAGCAGCTTTAGTAGCGGGACCGGAGAGACCCAGTACTTC. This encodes CASSFSSGTGETQYF.

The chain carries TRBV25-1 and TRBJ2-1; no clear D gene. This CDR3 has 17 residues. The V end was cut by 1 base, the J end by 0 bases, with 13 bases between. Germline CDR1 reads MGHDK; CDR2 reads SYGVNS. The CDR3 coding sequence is TGTGCCAGCAGTGAATCCGACCAACATAGCTCCTACAATGAGCAGTTCTTC. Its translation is CASSESDQHSSYNEQFF.

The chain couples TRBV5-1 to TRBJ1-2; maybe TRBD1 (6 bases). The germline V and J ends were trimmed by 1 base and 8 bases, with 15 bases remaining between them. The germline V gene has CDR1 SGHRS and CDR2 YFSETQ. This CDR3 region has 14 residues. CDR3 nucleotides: TGCGCCAGCAGCTTGACCCCAGGGGTGGACGGCTACACCTTC. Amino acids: CASSLTPGVDGYTF.

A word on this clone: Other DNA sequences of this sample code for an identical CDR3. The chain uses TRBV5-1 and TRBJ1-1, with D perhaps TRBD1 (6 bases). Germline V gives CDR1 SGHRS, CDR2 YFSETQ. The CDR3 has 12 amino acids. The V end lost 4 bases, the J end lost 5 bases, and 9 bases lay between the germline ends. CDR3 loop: CASSLQGTEAFF. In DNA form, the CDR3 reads TGCGCCAGCAGCCTCCAGGGGACTGAAGCTTTCTTT.

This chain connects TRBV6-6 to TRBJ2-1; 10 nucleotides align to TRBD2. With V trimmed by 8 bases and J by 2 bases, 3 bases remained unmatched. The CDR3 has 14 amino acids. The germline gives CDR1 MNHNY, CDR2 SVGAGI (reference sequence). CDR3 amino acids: CASRGLAAYNEQFF. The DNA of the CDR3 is TGTGCCAGCCGTGGACTAGCGGCCTACAATGAGCAGTTCTTC.

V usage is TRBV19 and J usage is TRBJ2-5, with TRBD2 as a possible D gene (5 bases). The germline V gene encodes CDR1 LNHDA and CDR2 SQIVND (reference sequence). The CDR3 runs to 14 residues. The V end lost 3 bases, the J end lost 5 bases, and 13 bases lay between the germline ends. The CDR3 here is CASSMMSGSETQYF. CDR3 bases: TGTGCCAGTAGTATGATGTCGGGGTCGGAGACCCAGTACTTC.

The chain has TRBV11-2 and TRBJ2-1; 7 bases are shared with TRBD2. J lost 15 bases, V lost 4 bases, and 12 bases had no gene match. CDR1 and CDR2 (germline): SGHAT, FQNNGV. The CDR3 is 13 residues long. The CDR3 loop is CASSSWIAGLGFF. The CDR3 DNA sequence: TGTGCCAGCAGCTCCTGGATAGCCGGACTAGGGTTCTTC.

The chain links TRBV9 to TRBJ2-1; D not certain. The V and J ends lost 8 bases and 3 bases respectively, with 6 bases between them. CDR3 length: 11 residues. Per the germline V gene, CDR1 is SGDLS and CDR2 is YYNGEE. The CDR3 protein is CASGRYNEQFF. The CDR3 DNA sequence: TGTGCCAGTGGGCGCTACAATGAGCAGTTCTTC. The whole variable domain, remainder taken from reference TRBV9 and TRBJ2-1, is DSGVTQTPKHLITATGQRVTLRCSPRSGDLSVYWYQQSLDQGLQFLIQYYNGEERAKGNILERFSAQQFPDLHSELNLSSLELGDSALYFCASGRYNEQFFGPGTRLTVL.

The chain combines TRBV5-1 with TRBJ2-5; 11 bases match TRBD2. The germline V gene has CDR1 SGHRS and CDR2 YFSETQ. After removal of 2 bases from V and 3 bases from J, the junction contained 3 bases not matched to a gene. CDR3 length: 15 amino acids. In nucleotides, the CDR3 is TGCGCCAGCAGCTTAGGGACTAGCGGTGAAGAGACCCAGTACTTC. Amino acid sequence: CASSLGTSGEETQYF.

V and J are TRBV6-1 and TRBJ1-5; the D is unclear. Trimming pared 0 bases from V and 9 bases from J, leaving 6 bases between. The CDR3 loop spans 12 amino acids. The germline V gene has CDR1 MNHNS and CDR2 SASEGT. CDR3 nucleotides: TGTGCCAGCAGTGAAGCCCGTCGGCCCCAGCATTTT. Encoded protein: CASSEARRPQHF.

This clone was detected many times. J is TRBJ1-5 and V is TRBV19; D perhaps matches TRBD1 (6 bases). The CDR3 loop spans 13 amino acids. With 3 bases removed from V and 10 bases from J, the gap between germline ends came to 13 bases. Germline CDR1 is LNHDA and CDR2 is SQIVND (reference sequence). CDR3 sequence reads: CASSISQGRPQHF. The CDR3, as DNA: TGTGCCAGTAGTATTTCTCAGGGGAGACCCCAGCATTTT.

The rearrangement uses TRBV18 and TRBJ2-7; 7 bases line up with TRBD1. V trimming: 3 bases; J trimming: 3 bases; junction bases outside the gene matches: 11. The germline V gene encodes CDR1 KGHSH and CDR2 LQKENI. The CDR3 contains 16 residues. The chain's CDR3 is CASSPQRTGDIYEQYF. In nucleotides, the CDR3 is TGTGCCAGCTCACCCCAACGGACAGGAGACATCTACGAGCAGTACTTC. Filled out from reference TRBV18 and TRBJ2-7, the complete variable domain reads NAGVMQNPRHLVRRRGQEARLRCSPMKGHSHVYWYRQLPEEGLKFMVYLQKENIIDESGMPKERFSAEFPKEGPSILRIQQVVRGDSAAYFCASSPQRTGDIYEQYFGPGTRLTVT.

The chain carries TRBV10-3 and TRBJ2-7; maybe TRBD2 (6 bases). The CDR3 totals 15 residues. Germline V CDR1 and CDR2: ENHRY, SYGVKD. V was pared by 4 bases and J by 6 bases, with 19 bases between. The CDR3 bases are TGTGCCATCAGTGCCCGCGGGATAGGGTTGGTCGAGCAGTACTTC. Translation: CAISARGIGLVEQYF.

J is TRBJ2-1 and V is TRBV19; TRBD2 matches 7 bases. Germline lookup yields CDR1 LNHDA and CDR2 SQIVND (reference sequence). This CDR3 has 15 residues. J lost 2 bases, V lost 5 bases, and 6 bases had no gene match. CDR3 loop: CASSRAGAPYNEQFF. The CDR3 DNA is TGTGCCAGTAGTCGGGCGGGAGCGCCCTACAATGAGCAGTTCTTC.

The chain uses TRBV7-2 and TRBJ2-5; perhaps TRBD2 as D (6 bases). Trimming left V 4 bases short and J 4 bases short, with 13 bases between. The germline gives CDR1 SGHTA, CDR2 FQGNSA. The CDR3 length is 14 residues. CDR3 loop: CASSSSVMGETQYF. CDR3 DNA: TGTGCCAGCAGCTCTAGCGTGATGGGAGAGACCCAGTACTTC.

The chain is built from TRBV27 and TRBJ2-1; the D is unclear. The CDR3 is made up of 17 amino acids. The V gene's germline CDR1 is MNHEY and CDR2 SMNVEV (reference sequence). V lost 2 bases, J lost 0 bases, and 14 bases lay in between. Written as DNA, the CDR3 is TGTGCCAGCAGTTTACGATCGCGTCAGGACTCCTACAATGAGCAGTTCTTC. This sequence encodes CASSLRSRQDSYNEQFF.

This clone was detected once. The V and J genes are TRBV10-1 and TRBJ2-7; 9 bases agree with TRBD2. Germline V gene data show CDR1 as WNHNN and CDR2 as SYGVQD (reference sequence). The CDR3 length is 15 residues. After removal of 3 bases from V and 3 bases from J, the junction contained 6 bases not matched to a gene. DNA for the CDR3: TGCGCCAGCAGTGAAGGTAGCGGGAGTAGCTACGAGCAGTACTTC. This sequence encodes CASSEGSGSSYEQYF.

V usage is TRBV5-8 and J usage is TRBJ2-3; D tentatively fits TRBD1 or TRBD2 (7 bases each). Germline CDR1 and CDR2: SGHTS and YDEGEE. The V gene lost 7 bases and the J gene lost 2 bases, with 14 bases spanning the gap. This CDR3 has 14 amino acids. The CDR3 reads CASRGGQTTDTQYF. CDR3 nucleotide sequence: TGTGCCAGCCGCGGGGGACAGACCACAGATACGCAGTATTTT. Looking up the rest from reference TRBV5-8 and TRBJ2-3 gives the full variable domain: EAGVTQSPTHLIKTRGQQATLRCSPISGHTSVYWYQQALGLGLQFLLWYDEGEERNRGNFPPRFSGRQFPNYSSELNVNALELEDSALYLCASRGGQTTDTQYFGPGTRLTVL.

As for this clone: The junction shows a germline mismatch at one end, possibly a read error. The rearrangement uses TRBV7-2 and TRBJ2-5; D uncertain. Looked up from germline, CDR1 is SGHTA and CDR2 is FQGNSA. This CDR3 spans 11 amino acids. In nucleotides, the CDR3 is TGTGCCAGCAGCCGGTGGATAACGCTAGACTTC. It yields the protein CASSRWITLDF. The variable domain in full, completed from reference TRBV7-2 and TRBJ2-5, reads GAGVSQSPSNKVTEKGKDVELRCDPISGHTALYWYRQSLGQGLEFLIYFQGNSAPDKSGLPSDRFSAERTGGSVSTLTIQRTQQEDSAVYLCASSRWITLDFGPGTRLLVL.

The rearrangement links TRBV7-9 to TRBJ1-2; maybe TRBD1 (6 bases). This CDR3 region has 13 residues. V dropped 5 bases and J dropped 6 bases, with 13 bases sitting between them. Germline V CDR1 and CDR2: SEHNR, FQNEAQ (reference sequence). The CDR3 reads CASSTTGLHGYTF. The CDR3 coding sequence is TGTGCCAGCAGCACCACAGGGTTGCATGGCTACACCTTC.